The clone carrying this TCR beta chain is judged medium-sized. As yet, its antigen is unknown. The data originate from a study of T cell repertoires in aging, cancer and after chemotherapy. Study overall: Approximately 8 million TCR reads were in the whole dataset. Study conclusions and caveats: Median generation probability rose over the chemotherapy interval in each cancer cohort, suggesting rebound thymic output. In healthy donors, age-related TCR diversity loss mainly reflected lost richness.

The template was genomic DNA from peripheral blood, not RNA. Multiplex touch-down PCR with TRB-A/B primers amplified rearranged V-D-J TRB sequences. TCRdb called the multiplex PCR reads again in MiXCR, with one record for every CDR3 protein. The sample contains 5,000 to 6,000 distinct CDR3 sequences, approximately 24% of which appear only once. The sequence came from a human donor in good health. Source material: blood.

The CDR3 here is CAWSRGGGTDTQYF. CDR3 nucleotides: TGTGCCTGGAGTAGGGGGGGAGGCACAGATACGCAGTATTTT. This chain joins TRBV30 and TRBJ2-3, with a weak D call TRBD2 (7 bases). The CDR3 length is 14 residues. Between the trimmed V and J ends, which lost 2 bases and 1 base, there was a span of 10 bases. Looked up from germline, CDR1 is GTSNPN and CDR2 is SVGIG (reference sequence).